This TCR beta chain was found in a study of shared clonotypes between healthy human individuals. Study outcomes and limitations: Sorted-subset sequencing was shown by rarefaction to be incomplete despite large depth.

Only in-frame clones appear in the TCRdb table, and some are missing; sequencing was by immunoSEQ multiplex PCR. There are under 600,000 clones in the sample; nearly 98% occur only once, and 0.25% to 0.35% lies in the top ten. As regards this clone: No antigen is known for it.

The CDR3 extends over 15 amino acids. Looked up from germline, CDR1 is MNHEY and CDR2 is SMNVEV (reference sequence). Trimming removed 2 bases from V and 2 bases from J, with 11 bases in between. CD8 cells classed as naive were CD45RO-negative and positively selected for CCR7, excluding terminally differentiated effector memory CD45RA+ cells. V and J are TRBV27 and TRBJ2-3; no reliable D call. Sample: naive CD8+ T cells sorted from blood. This receptor was taken from a man aged 30-40 years in good health. For the CDR3, the DNA is TGTGCCAGCAGTTTAATCCAGGCGGCCACAGATACGCAGTATTTT. Its protein is CASSLIQAATDTQYF.